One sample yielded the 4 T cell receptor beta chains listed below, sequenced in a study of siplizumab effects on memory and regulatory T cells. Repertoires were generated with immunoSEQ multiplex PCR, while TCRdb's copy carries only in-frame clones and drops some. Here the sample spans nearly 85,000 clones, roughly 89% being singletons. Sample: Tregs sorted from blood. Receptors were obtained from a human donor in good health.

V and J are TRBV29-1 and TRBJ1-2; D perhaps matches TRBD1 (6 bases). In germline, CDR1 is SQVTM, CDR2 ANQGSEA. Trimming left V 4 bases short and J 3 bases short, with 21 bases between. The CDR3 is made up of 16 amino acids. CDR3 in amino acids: CSVGYTQGQIHYGYTF. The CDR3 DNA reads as TGCAGCGTTGGCTACACCCAAGGACAGATCCACTATGGCTACACCTTC.

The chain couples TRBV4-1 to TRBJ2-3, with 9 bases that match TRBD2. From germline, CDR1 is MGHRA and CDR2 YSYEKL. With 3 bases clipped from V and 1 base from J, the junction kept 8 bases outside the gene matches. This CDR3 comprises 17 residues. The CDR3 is CASSHLPGTSRTDTQYF. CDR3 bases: TGCGCCAGCAGCCACCTTCCCGGGACTAGCCGCACAGATACGCAGTATTTT.

The CDR3 loop is CASSLVSSQGGSETQYF. Written as DNA, the CDR3 is TGCGCCAGCAGCTTGGTTTCTAGCCAGGGAGGTTCAGAGACCCAGTACTTC. The V gene is TRBV5-1, the J gene TRBJ2-5; possibly TRBD2 for D (6 bases). CDR3 length: 17 residues. Per the germline V gene, CDR1 is SGHRS and CDR2 is YFSETQ. The V end lost 0 bases, the J end lost 4 bases, and 19 bases lay between the germline ends.

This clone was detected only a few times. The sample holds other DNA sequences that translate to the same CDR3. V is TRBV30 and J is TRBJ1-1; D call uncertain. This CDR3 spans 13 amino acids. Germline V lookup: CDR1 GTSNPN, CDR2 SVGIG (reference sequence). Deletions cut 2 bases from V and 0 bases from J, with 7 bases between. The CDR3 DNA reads TGTGCCTGGAGTCGCGCGTTGAACACTGAAGCTTTCTTT. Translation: CAWSRALNTEAFF.